A selection of T cell receptor beta chains follows, all from one sample in a study of T cell changes during pregnancy in multiple sclerosis. Assay: immunoSEQ multiplex PCR; the TCRdb copy retains only in-frame clones and omits some. The table lists under 6,500 clones, approximately 80% of them singletons. Sequences were derived from CD8+ T cells from peripheral blood mononuclear cells, sampled in the second trimester of pregnancy. These receptors were collected from a female donor in good health, enrolled as a control in a pregnancy study. The CDR3 runs from the conserved cysteine through the conserved F or W. The order of the fields is CDR3 DNA, CDR3 protein, V gene, J gene, clone size, D gene. A D gene is named only where the DNA matches it firmly. The size of a clone is reported for some rows only, either as once, few or many, or as a class for expanded clones.

CDR3nt: TGTGCCAGCAGCTTTTTAAAGAGAGGGGAAGCTTTCTTT
CDR3aa: CASSFLKRGEAFF
v_gene: TRBV7-8
j_gene: TRBJ1-1
abundance: .
d_gene: .

CDR3nt: TGTGCCAGCAGCTTGGCCGGCAGGGCGTACCAAGAGACCCAGTACTTC
CDR3aa: CASSLAGRAYQETQYF
v_gene: TRBV5-6
j_gene: TRBJ2-5
abundance: large
d_gene: .

CDR3nt: TGTGCCAGCAGCGTAGGGACAGGCAGTGAAGCTTTCTTT
CDR3aa: CASSVGTGSEAFF
v_gene: TRBV9
j_gene: TRBJ1-1
abundance: .
d_gene: TRBD1

CDR3nt: TGTGCCATCAGTGAGTCGACTCTGGGCAGGGCTGCGCCGGGCACTGAAGCTTTCTTT
CDR3aa: CAISESTLGRAAPGTEAFF
v_gene: TRBV10-3
j_gene: TRBJ1-1
abundance: .
d_gene: .

CDR3nt: TGTGCCAGCAGTGAGAAACTAGCGGGGGAGATAGATACGCAGTATTTT
CDR3aa: CASSEKLAGEIDTQYF
v_gene: TRBV6-4
j_gene: TRBJ2-3
abundance: medium-sized
d_gene: TRBD2

CDR3nt: TGTGCCAGCAGTGGTCGAGCGGGGGCCTCTGATACGCAGTATTTT
CDR3aa: CASSGRAGASDTQYF
v_gene: TRBV6-4
j_gene: TRBJ2-3
abundance: .
d_gene: TRBD2

CDR3nt: TGTGCCAGCAGCCTTCGACAGGGGACCGCCTACGAGCAGTACTTC
CDR3aa: CASSLRQGTAYEQYF
v_gene: TRBV7-9
j_gene: TRBJ2-7
abundance: .
d_gene: TRBD1

CDR3nt: TGTGCCAGCAAGATTCCAGGGCGGGAAGGCTACACCTTC
CDR3aa: CASKIPGREGYTF
v_gene: TRBV27
j_gene: TRBJ1-2
abundance: .
d_gene: .

CDR3nt: TGTGCCAGCACCGCCGAGGGCTCTGGAAACACCATATATTTT
CDR3aa: CASTAEGSGNTIYF
v_gene: TRBV13
j_gene: TRBJ1-3
abundance: .
d_gene: .

CDR3nt: TGTGCCAGCTCACGACAGGGGGCGCCCGGGGAGCTGTTTTTT
CDR3aa: CASSRQGAPGELFF
v_gene: TRBV18
j_gene: TRBJ2-2
abundance: .
d_gene: TRBD1

CDR3nt: TGTGCCAGCAAGGCGGCTAGCGGGGGGAATGAGCAGTTCTTC
CDR3aa: CASKAASGGNEQFF
v_gene: TRBV6-4
j_gene: TRBJ2-1
abundance: few
d_gene: TRBD2

CDR3nt: TGTGCCAGCAGTGACAACGGAGGGGACTACAATGAGCAGTTCTTC
CDR3aa: CASSDNGGDYNEQFF
v_gene: TRBV6-4
j_gene: TRBJ2-1
abundance: .
d_gene: .

CDR3nt: TGCGCCAGCAGCCAAGACGCGACTAGCGGGCCGACAGATACGCAGTATTTT
CDR3aa: CASSQDATSGPTDTQYF
v_gene: TRBV4-1
j_gene: TRBJ2-3
abundance: once
d_gene: TRBD2

CDR3nt: TGTGCCAGCAGCTCACCGGACAGGGGGGCCAACACTGAAGCTTTCTTT
CDR3aa: CASSSPDRGANTEAFF
v_gene: TRBV9
j_gene: TRBJ1-1
abundance: .
d_gene: TRBD1

CDR3nt: TGTGCCACCAGCAGAGATCGTGGGGGCCGGGACACAGATACGCAGTATTTT
CDR3aa: CATSRDRGGRDTDTQYF
v_gene: TRBV15
j_gene: TRBJ2-3
abundance: .
d_gene: .

CDR3nt: TGTGCCAGCAGCGATGGACTAGCGGGGGTCTACGAGCAGTACTTC
CDR3aa: CASSDGLAGVYEQYF
v_gene: TRBV11-1
j_gene: TRBJ2-7
abundance: few
d_gene: TRBD2

CDR3nt: TGTGCCAGCAGCGACCCCGGGACTAGCGGGGGGGCGGGGCAGTTCTTC
CDR3aa: CASSDPGTSGGAGQFF
v_gene: TRBV11-2
j_gene: TRBJ2-1
abundance: .
d_gene: TRBD2

CDR3nt: TGCGCCAGCAGCCCCAGCGAAGAGTTCGGAAACACCATATATTTT
CDR3aa: CASSPSEEFGNTIYF
v_gene: TRBV4-3
j_gene: TRBJ1-3
abundance: .
d_gene: .

CDR3nt: TGTGCCAGCAGTGACCCAGGGGGCGCCCCGGGCGAGCAGTACTTC
CDR3aa: CASSDPGGAPGEQYF
v_gene: TRBV27
j_gene: TRBJ2-7
abundance: .
d_gene: TRBD1

CDR3nt: TGTGCCAGCAGTTTGCAGGGAAACATTCAGTACTTC
CDR3aa: CASSLQGNIQYF
v_gene: TRBV27
j_gene: TRBJ2-4
abundance: .
d_gene: .

CDR3nt: TGTGCCAGCAGCAAACTAAGGGGGAATGAGCAGTTCTTC
CDR3aa: CASSKLRGNEQFF
v_gene: TRBV7-3
j_gene: TRBJ2-1
abundance: .
d_gene: .

CDR3nt: TGTGCCAGCAGTCCACAGGAGAACACTGAAGCTTTCTTT
CDR3aa: CASSPQENTEAFF
v_gene: TRBV6-5
j_gene: TRBJ1-1
abundance: .
d_gene: .

CDR3nt: TGTGCCAGCAGTTCGGGACAGGGAAACGAGCAGTACTTC
CDR3aa: CASSSGQGNEQYF
v_gene: TRBV6-5
j_gene: TRBJ2-7
abundance: .
d_gene: TRBD1

CDR3nt: TGTGCCATCAGTGGGTCGCGGGAGCCTTACGAGCAGTACTTC
CDR3aa: CAISGSREPYEQYF
v_gene: TRBV10-3
j_gene: TRBJ2-7
abundance: .
d_gene: TRBD2

CDR3nt: TGTGCCAGCAGTGTCGCCGGGACTAACACCGGGGAGCTGTTTTTT
CDR3aa: CASSVAGTNTGELFF
v_gene: TRBV6-1
j_gene: TRBJ2-2
abundance: .
d_gene: .

CDR3nt: TGCGCCAGCAGTAGTCCCCCTACTAGCGGCCCTCGTCACGAGCAGTACTTC
CDR3aa: CASSSPPTSGPRHEQYF
v_gene: TRBV23-1
j_gene: TRBJ2-7
abundance: once
d_gene: TRBD2

CDR3nt: TGCGCCAGCAGCCAAGCAGTGACAGGGGGTCAGCCCCAGCATTTT
CDR3aa: CASSQAVTGGQPQHF
v_gene: TRBV4-1
j_gene: TRBJ1-5
abundance: .
d_gene: TRBD1

CDR3nt: TGTGCCAGCAGTTCTTTATCCCGTAGGACAGGGGCCGAGCAGTACTTC
CDR3aa: CASSSLSRRTGAEQYF
v_gene: TRBV6-5
j_gene: TRBJ2-7
abundance: .
d_gene: TRBD1

CDR3nt: TGTGCCAGCAGCTCGGGAGGGTATTCCCAAGAGACCCAGTACTTC
CDR3aa: CASSSGGYSQETQYF
v_gene: TRBV11-3
j_gene: TRBJ2-5
abundance: .
d_gene: TRBD2

CDR3nt: TGTGCCAGCAGCCATAGGAGCGACAATGAGCAGTTCTTC
CDR3aa: CASSHRSDNEQFF
v_gene: TRBV27
j_gene: TRBJ2-1
abundance: .
d_gene: .

CDR3nt: TGTGCCAGCAGTTTGTTGAGCTCCTACAATGAGCAGTTCTTC
CDR3aa: CASSLLSSYNEQFF
v_gene: TRBV28
j_gene: TRBJ2-1
abundance: .
d_gene: .

CDR3nt: TGTGCCAGCAGCTCCCGTTCCCCCGAGCAGTACTTC
CDR3aa: CASSSRSPEQYF
v_gene: TRBV7-8
j_gene: TRBJ2-7
abundance: .
d_gene: .

CDR3nt: TGTGCCAGCAGCCAAGCGCTAGCGGGAGCCTACGAGCAGTACTTC
CDR3aa: CASSQALAGAYEQYF
v_gene: TRBV4-2
j_gene: TRBJ2-7
abundance: .
d_gene: TRBD2

CDR3nt: TGCGCCAGCAGCCAAGGCACTAGCGGGAGCTACAATGAGCAGTTCTTC
CDR3aa: CASSQGTSGSYNEQFF
v_gene: TRBV4-3
j_gene: TRBJ2-1
abundance: .
d_gene: TRBD2

CDR3nt: TGTGCCAGCAGCTTGAGGACAGGGGTAAATTACGAGCAGTACTTC
CDR3aa: CASSLRTGVNYEQYF
v_gene: TRBV7-9
j_gene: TRBJ2-7
abundance: few
d_gene: TRBD1

CDR3nt: TGTGCCACCAGCAGGTCGGGGGGCACTGAAGCTTTCTTT
CDR3aa: CATSRSGGTEAFF
v_gene: TRBV15
j_gene: TRBJ1-1
abundance: .
d_gene: .

CDR3nt: TGCGCCAGCAGCCTCCCACAGGGGGCCGAGTCTGACCAAGAGACCCAGTACTTC
CDR3aa: CASSLPQGAESDQETQYF
v_gene: TRBV4-3
j_gene: TRBJ2-5
abundance: once
d_gene: TRBD1

CDR3nt: TGCGCCAGCAGCTTGGCCCGTACTAGCGGGATGTACAATGAGCAGTTCTTC
CDR3aa: CASSLARTSGMYNEQFF
v_gene: TRBV5-1
j_gene: TRBJ2-1
abundance: once
d_gene: TRBD2

CDR3nt: TGTGCCAGCAGTTACTCTCGGGTCGCGAATGAAAAACTGTTTTTT
CDR3aa: CASSYSRVANEKLFF
v_gene: TRBV6-5
j_gene: TRBJ1-4
abundance: once
d_gene: .

CDR3nt: TGCGCCAGCAGCCAAGATTGGAGACCCCTGTCCGGAAACACCATATATTTT
CDR3aa: CASSQDWRPLSGNTIYF
v_gene: TRBV4-1
j_gene: TRBJ1-3
abundance: .
d_gene: .

CDR3nt: TGTGCCAGCAGCCGCTGGCTAGCGGGGGGGCCAAATGGTGAGCAGTTCTTC
CDR3aa: CASSRWLAGGPNGEQFF
v_gene: TRBV5-6
j_gene: TRBJ2-1
abundance: .
d_gene: TRBD2

CDR3nt: TGTGCCAGCAGCCCCAGGCACAGGGGGTACGAGCAGTACTTC
CDR3aa: CASSPRHRGYEQYF
v_gene: TRBV13
j_gene: TRBJ2-7
abundance: .
d_gene: TRBD1

CDR3nt: TGTGCCAGCACGGGACTAGCGGGAGGGTACTACGAGCAGTACTTC
CDR3aa: CASTGLAGGYYEQYF
v_gene: TRBV4-2
j_gene: TRBJ2-7
abundance: once
d_gene: TRBD2

CDR3nt: TGTGCCAGCAGCGTTGGAGGGGACGCCTCAGCCCAGTACTTC
CDR3aa: CASSVGGDASAQYF
v_gene: TRBV9
j_gene: TRBJ2-7
abundance: once
d_gene: .

CDR3nt: TGTGCCAGCAGTGAGGCCGGGACAGGGGGCTACGAGCAGTACTTC
CDR3aa: CASSEAGTGGYEQYF
v_gene: TRBV6-1
j_gene: TRBJ2-7
abundance: .
d_gene: TRBD1

CDR3nt: TGTGCCAGCAGTGAGGGGACTAGCGACACAGATACGCAGTATTTT
CDR3aa: CASSEGTSDTDTQYF
v_gene: TRBV6-4
j_gene: TRBJ2-3
abundance: .
d_gene: TRBD2

CDR3nt: TGTGCCAGCAGCTTGCTAGCGGGAGGGGGGAATGAGCAGTTCTTC
CDR3aa: CASSLLAGGGNEQFF
v_gene: TRBV7-3
j_gene: TRBJ2-1
abundance: .
d_gene: TRBD2

CDR3nt: TGTGCCAGCAGTGAATCTTCGGGAGGGAGCGACGAGCAGTACTTC
CDR3aa: CASSESSGGSDEQYF
v_gene: TRBV6-1
j_gene: TRBJ2-7
abundance: .
d_gene: TRBD2